Listed below are T cell receptor beta chains from one sample, sequenced in a study of regulatory T cells in long-lasting Graves disease. One entry per CDR3 protein results from TCRdb running MiXCR on the multiplex PCR reads. The data contain 350,000 to 500,000 distinct CDR3 sequences, about 14% of them seen just once; the ten biggest clones take up roughly 15%. In addition, the sample was reused for a study of T cells in Graves' hyperthyroidism and ophthalmopathy.

The source was peripheral blood mononuclear cells (PBMCs), collected at new diagnosis, from a patient treated with antithyroid drugs. These receptors all come from a woman between 50 and 59 years old with Graves disease. Each CDR3 is given with its conserved first and last residue. A D gene is named only where the DNA matches it firmly. The size entry is marked missing in some rows and otherwise reads once, few, many or a size class.

TRBV12-5	many	.	TRBJ1-1	CASGLMEGSEAFF	TGTGCTAGTGGTTTAATGGAGGGTAGTGAAGCTTTCTTT
TRBV18	many	.	TRBJ2-5	CASSPDTIESETQYF	TGTGCCAGCTCACCGGACACGATTGAGTCGGAGACCCAGTACTTC
TRBV20-1	few	TRBD2	TRBJ2-1	CSASGGRDYIYNEQFF	TGCAGTGCTAGTGGAGGCAGGGACTACATCTACAATGAGCAGTTCTTC
TRBV5-6	.	TRBD1	TRBJ2-2	CASSRQGAGAGELFF	TGTGCCAGCAGCCGACAGGGGGCGGGAGCCGGGGAGCTGTTTTTT
TRBV5-1	few	.	TRBJ2-7	CASSFGTQAYEQYF	TGCGCCAGCAGCTTCGGGACCCAAGCCTACGAGCAGTACTTC
TRBV7-2	few	TRBD2	TRBJ2-5	CASSLQGLAGAETQYF	TGTGCCAGCAGCTTACAGGGACTAGCGGGAGCTGAGACCCAGTACTTC
TRBV27	many	TRBD1	TRBJ1-1	CASSSWGDRSLGAEAFF	TGTGCCAGCAGTTCGTGGGGGGACAGGAGCTTGGGGGCTGAAGCTTTCTTT
TRBV2	many	.	TRBJ2-7	CASSEEAYEQYF	TGTGCCAGCAGTGAGGAGGCCTACGAGCAGTACTTC
TRBV28	many	TRBD2	TRBJ2-7	CASSSGLAGGLGRNEQYF	TGTGCCAGCAGTTCGGGACTAGCGGGAGGCCTCGGGAGGAACGAGCAGTACTTC
TRBV10-1	many	TRBD1	TRBJ2-7	CASSGDRVYEQYF	TGCGCCAGCAGTGGGGACAGGGTGTACGAGCAGTACTTC
TRBV28	many	TRBD2	TRBJ2-7	CASQRGGPYEQYF	TGTGCCTCCCAAAGGGGAGGGCCGTACGAGCAGTACTTC
TRBV7-2	.	TRBD2	TRBJ2-1	CASSLARETYNEQFF	TGTGCCAGCAGCTTAGCGCGGGAGACTTACAATGAGCAGTTCTTC
TRBV9	few	.	TRBJ2-1	CASSVGQGRVLEQFF	TGTGCCAGCAGCGTAGGGCAGGGAAGAGTGTTGGAGCAGTTCTTC
TRBV19	.	TRBD1	TRBJ1-2	CASSGGTGRLGYTF	TGTGCCAGTAGTGGGGGGACAGGACGGTTGGGCTACACCTTC
TRBV6-1	many	.	TRBJ1-2	CASIPGRGGYTF	TGTGCCAGCATCCCGGGAAGGGGCGGCTACACCTTC
TRBV20-1	many	TRBD2	TRBJ2-1	CSAREVRAGGPYNEQFF	TGCAGTGCTAGAGAGGTTAGGGCGGGAGGGCCCTACAATGAGCAGTTCTTC
TRBV27	many	.	TRBJ2-3	CASSFSGVDTQYF	TGTGCCAGCAGTTTTTCGGGGGTAGATACGCAGTATTTT
TRBV7-2	.	TRBD1	TRBJ2-1	CASSLTTGAFRFF	TGTGCCAGCAGCTTAACTACAGGGGCGTTTAGGTTCTTC
TRBV6-1	.	TRBD1	TRBJ1-4	CASILGAGTVIEKLFF	TGTGCCAGCATTTTAGGGGCCGGGACAGTAATTGAAAAACTGTTTTTT
TRBV5-1	.	.	TRBJ2-2	CASSLGRGDNTGELFF	TGCGCCAGCAGCCTGGGGAGAGGAGACAACACCGGGGAGCTGTTTTTT
TRBV28	few	TRBD2	TRBJ2-1	CASNSGRLYNEQFF	TGTGCCAGCAATAGCGGGAGGTTGTACAATGAGCAGTTCTTC
TRBV7-9	many	.	TRBJ2-7	CASIPGPTVRSSYEQYF	TGTGCCAGCATCCCGGGGCCGACCGTTAGGAGCTCCTACGAGCAGTACTTC
TRBV5-1	.	TRBD1	TRBJ2-6	CASSLDPLGQGGSGANVLTF	TGCGCCAGCAGCTTGGACCCTCTCGGACAGGGGGGGTCTGGGGCCAACGTCCTGACTTTC
TRBV28	many	.	TRBJ1-1	CASSSGQTNTEAFF	TGTGCCAGCAGTTCGGGACAAACCAACACTGAAGCTTTCTTT
TRBV5-8	few	.	TRBJ2-2	CASRRVSNTGELFF	TGTGCCAGCAGAAGGGTGTCGAACACCGGGGAGCTGTTTTTT
TRBV9	.	.	TRBJ2-5	CASSVNGQTQETQYF	TGTGCCAGCAGCGTGAATGGACAGACCCAAGAGACCCAGTACTTC
TRBV11-2	many	TRBD2	TRBJ2-7	CASSSGLAGPPGSYEQYF	TGTGCCAGCAGCTCAGGTCTAGCGGGACCCCCCGGGTCCTACGAGCAGTACTTC
TRBV29-1	many	.	TRBJ2-2	CSVVSGGNNAGELFF	TGCAGCGTTGTATCAGGGGGGAATAATGCCGGGGAGCTGTTTTTT
TRBV6-2/TRBV6-3	.	.	TRBJ1-6	CASTRTDTYNSPLHF	TGTGCCAGCACCAGAACGGACACTTATAATTCACCCCTCCACTTT
TRBV7-9	many	.	TRBJ2-3	CASSNYRDWSTDTQYF	TGTGCCAGCAGCAACTACAGGGACTGGAGCACAGATACGCAGTATTTT
TRBV4-2	.	.	TRBJ1-6	CASSQDGSNSPLHF	TGTGCCAGCAGCCAAGATGGCAGTAATTCACCCCTCCACTTT
TRBV5-1	many	.	TRBJ2-1	CASSLVSGAGNEQFF	TGCGCCAGCAGCTTGGTTTCGGGGGCTGGGAATGAGCAGTTCTTC
TRBV7-6	.	.	TRBJ2-5	CASSSPAAAEGEETQYF	TGTGCCAGCAGCTCCCCCGCAGCTGCGGAGGGGGAAGAGACCCAGTACTTC
TRBV12-3/TRBV12-4	many	TRBD2	TRBJ2-3	CASSLNSGSEPSTDTQYF	TGTGCCAGCAGTTTAAATAGCGGGAGCGAACCTAGCACAGATACGCAGTATTTT
TRBV3-1	many	TRBD2	TRBJ2-7	CASSPHGGVSSYEQYF	TGTGCCAGCAGCCCACACGGGGGGGTGAGCTCCTACGAGCAGTACTTC
TRBV6-2/TRBV6-3	many	.	TRBJ2-1	CASSENLLAAYNEQFF	TGTGCCAGCAGTGAAAATTTATTAGCGGCCTACAATGAGCAGTTCTTC
TRBV6-1	.	.	TRBJ1-5	CASSTLDSSLRQPQHF	TGTGCCAGCAGTACCCTGGACAGCAGTTTACGCCAGCCCCAGCATTTT
TRBV28	many	.	TRBJ2-1	CASSFPGVGDNEQFF	TGTGCCAGCAGTTTCCCGGGAGTCGGGGACAATGAGCAGTTCTTC
TRBV3-1	few	.	TRBJ2-1	CASSQGSGGGNNEQFF	TGTGCCAGCAGCCAAGGGAGCGGAGGGGGGAACAATGAGCAGTTCTTC
TRBV5-1	.	TRBD2	TRBJ2-3	CASSLASGREDTQYF	TGCGCCAGCAGCTTGGCTAGCGGGAGGGAGGATACGCAGTATTTT
TRBV19	.	.	TRBJ2-1	CASSMGAGNEQFF	TGTGCCAGTAGTATGGGGGCGGGCAATGAGCAGTTCTTC
TRBV5-1	many	.	TRBJ2-6	CASSFGGLGANVLTF	TGCGCCAGCAGCTTCGGGGGGCTCGGGGCCAACGTCCTGACTTTC
TRBV5-8	.	TRBD2	TRBJ2-3	CASRTGGAVTDTQYF	TGTGCCAGCAGGACGGGGGGGGCGGTCACAGATACGCAGTATTTT
TRBV19	.	TRBD2	TRBJ2-7	CATMGLAGGEQYF	TGTGCCACGATGGGACTAGCGGGAGGCGAGCAGTACTTC
TRBV28	.	TRBD1	TRBJ1-2	CASSRRQGLRLSSGGGGYAF	TGTGCCAGCAGTCGACGACAGGGACTCCGATTGTCGAGTGGAGGGGGGGGCTACGCCTTC
TRBV29-1	many	TRBD2	TRBJ2-1	CSVEGVAGASFEQFF	TGCAGCGTTGAAGGGGTAGCGGGAGCGTCGTTTGAGCAGTTCTTC
TRBV11-3	many	.	TRBJ2-1	CASSLRLGIKDNEQFF	TGTGCCAGCAGCCTGCGATTGGGGATCAAGGACAATGAGCAGTTCTTC